These 24 T cell receptor beta chains share one sample of origin, sequenced in a study of T cells in Graves' hyperthyroidism and ophthalmopathy. Regions amplified from RNA transcripts were the TCR beta CDR3 regions. Initially, a first-round RT-PCR of the TCR CDR3 employed the HTBI primer set. TCRdb re-called the multiplex PCR reads with MiXCR, one entry per CDR3 protein. The sample carries approximately 570,000 distinct CDR3 sequences, less than 20% recorded once. The sample comprised blood. Source of these receptors: a middle-aged man with Graves' ophthalmopathy.

V is TRBV19 and J is TRBJ1-2; D gene unclear. CDR1 and CDR2 from the germline V gene are LNHDA and SQIVND (reference sequence). The CDR3 totals 15 residues. Between the trimmed V and J ends, which lost 6 bases and 0 bases, there was a span of 14 bases. The CDR3 bases are TGTGCCAGTAGCCTAGGACGGTCTTCTAACTATGGCTACACCTTC. This sequence encodes CASSLGRSSNYGYTF.

The chain combines TRBV30 with TRBJ2-3, with a tentative D call TRBD1 (6 bases). The CDR3 runs 15 residues. Germline-derived CDR1 and CDR2 are GTSNPN and SVGIG (reference sequence). Trimming took off 5 bases at V and 4 bases at J, with 19 bases between the two ends. The CDR3 DNA sequence: TGTGCCTGGGGACAGTTACAGGGCGGCGCAGATACGCAGTATTTT. This translates into CAWGQLQGGADTQYF.

In this sample, this clonotype turned up a few times. The V call is TRBV28, the J call TRBJ1-4, with a possible D match to TRBD1 (6 bases). In germline, CDR1 is MDHEN, CDR2 SYDVKM. V was clipped by 6 bases and J by 7 bases, with 21 bases between them. This CDR3 has 16 residues. CDR3 amino acids: CASSRIWGGYGEKLFF. As DNA, the CDR3 is TGTGCCAGCAGCCGGATTTGGGGGGGCTATGGTGAAAAACTGTTTTTT. Full variable domain (remainder filled in from reference TRBV28 and TRBJ1-4): DVKVTQSSRYLVKRTGEKVFLECVQDMDHENMFWYRQDPGLGLRLIYFSYDVKMKEKGDIPEGYSVSREKKERFSLILESASTNQTSMYLCASSRIWGGYGEKLFFGSGTQLSVL.

V is TRBV30 and J is TRBJ2-2; the D gene is possibly TRBD2 (6 bases). Germline assignment: CDR1 GTSNPN and CDR2 SVGIG (reference sequence). The length of the CDR3 is 16 residues. V was cut by 3 bases and J by 0 bases, with 14 bases left in between. The CDR3 protein is CAWRGRDPPNTGELFF. CDR3 sequence (DNA): TGTGCCTGGAGGGGGCGGGACCCACCGAACACCGGGGAGCTGTTTTTT.

There are a few counts of this clonotype. V usage is TRBV27 and J usage is TRBJ2-1, with D uncertain. The CDR3 spans 16 residues. Trimming stripped 5 bases from V and 0 bases from J, with 14 bases between. The V gene's germline CDR1 is MNHEY and CDR2 SMNVEV (reference sequence). CDR3 in amino acids: CASSAPWARSYNEQFF. The CDR3 coding sequence is TGTGCCAGCAGTGCCCCTTGGGCCCGCTCCTACAATGAGCAGTTCTTC.

This clonotype has just a few counts. The gene calls are TRBV28 and TRBJ2-4; 7 bases map to TRBD2. With 3 bases clipped from V and 9 bases from J, the junction kept 5 bases outside the gene matches. Germline V gene sequence: CDR1 MDHEN, CDR2 SYDVKM. The CDR3 length is 13 residues. This chain's CDR3 is CASSFQGGGIQYF. CDR3 nucleotides: TGTGCCAGCAGTTTTCAGGGCGGGGGCATTCAGTACTTC.

There are many counts of this clonotype. CDR3 in amino acids: CASRVGRMNTEAFF. The CDR3 region has the DNA TGTGCCAGCAGAGTCGGACGCATGAACACTGAAGCTTTCTTT. The chain uses TRBV3-1 and TRBJ1-1; D ambiguous. The CDR3 is 14 amino acids. Germline lookup yields CDR1 LGHDT and CDR2 YNNKEL (reference sequence). V was trimmed by 6 bases and J by 0 bases, leaving 11 bases between them.

The V and J genes are TRBV7-9 and TRBJ2-6; TRBD2 is a possible D gene (6 bases). Germline CDR1 reads SEHNR; CDR2 reads FQNEAQ (reference sequence). The CDR3 contains 15 residues. With 3 bases removed from V and 3 bases from J, the gap between germline ends came to 9 bases. CDR3 nucleotide sequence: TGTGCCAGCAGCTTTTCGGGAGTTGGGGCCAACGTCCTGACTTTC. It specifies CASSFSGVGANVLTF.

The chain combines TRBV7-9 with TRBJ1-2; D gene ambiguous. This CDR3 comprises 12 residues. Germline V gene sequence: CDR1 SEHNR, CDR2 FQNEAQ (reference sequence). Trimming pared 6 bases from V and 7 bases from J, leaving 12 bases between. The CDR3 region has the DNA TGTGCCAGCAGAGGCCCAGCTACTGGCTACACCTTC. This codes for CASRGPATGYTF. Based on the CDR3 plus reference TRBV7-9 and TRBJ1-2, the full variable domain is DTGVSQNPRHKITKRGQNVTFRCDPISEHNRLYWYRQTLGQGPEFLTYFQNEAQLEKSRLLSDRFSAERPKGSFSTLEIQRTEQGDSAMYLCASRGPATGYTFGSGTRLTVV.

This clonotype was counted a few times. The rearrangement joins TRBV29-1 to TRBJ2-3, with TRBD2 as a possible D gene (6 bases). Trimming took off 7 bases at V and 4 bases at J, with 12 bases between the two ends. Germline V gene sequence: CDR1 SQVTM, CDR2 ANQGSEA. The CDR3 length is 12 residues. The CDR3 loop is CSASGVADTQYF. DNA for the CDR3: TGCAGCGCCTCGGGGGTGGCAGATACGCAGTATTTT.

V usage is TRBV7-9 and J usage is TRBJ2-7, with 7 bases identical to TRBD1. V was pared by 5 bases and J by 4 bases, with 11 bases of the junction left unmatched. Germline V CDR1 and CDR2: SEHNR, FQNEAQ (reference sequence). The CDR3 is 15 amino acids. This CDR3 is CASSNRDSALYEQYF. The CDR3 DNA follows: TGTGCCAGCAGCAACCGGGACAGCGCCCTATACGAGCAGTACTTC.

A remark on this clonotype: This may be a read error: a much more frequent sequence differs by one nucleotide. The chain joins TRBV12-3 or TRBV12-4 to TRBJ2-7; D remains unclear. This CDR3 contains 11 residues. Trimming removed 2 bases from V and 5 bases from J, with 4 bases in between. CDR3 sequence (DNA): TGTGCCAGCAGTTTAACGGACGAGCAGTACTTC. It translates to CASSLTDEQYF.

About this clonotype itself: A much larger clone differs from this one at a single base, so this may be a read error. V gene TRBV7-9 combines with J gene TRBJ1-2; D remains unclear. The CDR3 has 11 residues. From germline, CDR1 is SEHNR and CDR2 FQNEAQ (reference sequence). The CDR3 nucleotides are TGTGCCGGCAGCTTCGGGGTTGGCTACACCTTC. It yields the protein CAGSFGVGYTF.

V usage is TRBV20-1 and J usage is TRBJ2-4, with D perhaps matching TRBD1 or TRBD2 (6 bases each). The CDR3 is 15 residues long. In germline, CDR1 is DFQATT, CDR2 SNEGSKA (reference sequence). V lost 4 bases and J lost 2, with 15 bases in between. In DNA, the CDR3 is TGCAGTGCTAAAATCATAGGGGGGACCAAAAACATTCAGTACTTC. It codes for CSAKIIGGTKNIQYF.

This clonotype was seen a handful of times. This rearrangement joins TRBV6-1 to TRBJ2-7; 14 bases fit TRBD2. The junction had 6 bases not matched to a gene; V was cut back by 5 bases and J by 0 bases. Looked up from germline, CDR1 is MNHNS and CDR2 is SASEGT. The CDR3 covers 17 residues. The CDR3 DNA reads as TGTGCCAGCAGTCTCCGGACTAGCGGGAGGAGCTCCTACGAGCAGTACTTC. Translated, it gives CASSLRTSGRSSYEQYF.

V gene TRBV6-5 combines with J gene TRBJ2-1, with TRBD2 identical over 14 bases. Per the germline V gene, CDR1 is MNHEY and CDR2 is SVGAGI. V lost 2 bases, J lost 10 bases, and 10 bases stayed unmatched. The CDR3 has 17 amino acids. CDR3 in amino acids: CASSYPLTSGRGGEQFF. CDR3 nucleotide sequence: TGTGCCAGCAGTTACCCGTTGACTAGCGGGAGGGGAGGAGAGCAGTTCTTC.

This rearrangement joins TRBV2 to TRBJ2-3, with 10 nucleotides matching TRBD2. Trimming removed 8 bases from V and 5 bases from J; junction bases left unmatched: 10. From germline, CDR1 is SNHLY and CDR2 FYNNEI. This CDR3 contains 15 residues. The CDR3 coding sequence is TGTGCCAGCTTAGGCGTAGCGGGGGGTCTAGATACGCAGTATTTT. It codes for CASLGVAGGLDTQYF.

The genes are TRBV5-5 and TRBJ1-4, with D perhaps matching TRBD1 (6 bases). This CDR3 spans 15 amino acids. Germline V gene data show CDR1 as SGHKS and CDR2 as YYEKEE (reference sequence). V was cut by 4 bases and J by 5 bases, with 15 bases left in between. CDR3 sequence (DNA): TGTGCCAGCAGCCCCACTTTCGGACAGAATGAAAAACTGTTTTTT. Translating gives CASSPTFGQNEKLFF.

The chain couples TRBV5-1 to TRBJ1-5; D is possibly TRBD1 (6 bases). V lost 0 bases and J lost 2, with 9 bases in between. The CDR3 spans 15 residues. Germline V lookup: CDR1 SGHRS, CDR2 YFSETQ. Here the CDR3 reads CASSLDGQRNQPQHF. The CDR3 DNA follows: TGCGCCAGCAGCTTGGACGGACAGCGCAATCAGCCCCAGCATTTT.

This clonotype appeared a few times. The chain has TRBV28 and TRBJ1-2; D is ambiguous. Trimming removed 10 bases from V and 3 bases from J, with 18 bases in between. The germline V gene encodes CDR1 MDHEN and CDR2 SYDVKM. The CDR3 totals 14 residues. CDR3 DNA sequence: TGTGCCACCACCAACGGGCTACCGGACTATGGCTACACCTTC. Its protein product is CATTNGLPDYGYTF.

This clonotype was detected ten times or more. This chain uses TRBV6-1 with TRBJ2-1; 7 bases fit TRBD2. J gave up 9 bases and V 4 bases, and 12 bases lay outside the gene matches. The CDR3 consists of 15 residues. Germline-derived CDR1 and CDR2 are MNHNS and SASEGT. The CDR3 DNA sequence: TGTGCCAGCAGTGGTGGGGGGAGGGGAATGGGTGAGCAGTTCTTC. This gives the protein CASSGGGRGMGEQFF.

This chain uses TRBV6-5 with TRBJ2-4, with 9 positions matching TRBD1. Germline CDR1 and CDR2: MNHEY and SVGAGI. This CDR3 has 16 amino acids. With V trimmed by 3 bases and J by 1 base, 4 bases remained unmatched. CDR3: CASSYRQGVAKNIQYF. The CDR3 nucleotides are TGTGCCAGCAGTTATCGACAGGGGGTGGCCAAAAACATTCAGTACTTC.

This chain connects TRBV7-2 to TRBJ2-3; D gene unclear. This CDR3 has 14 amino acids. V lost 2 bases and J 11 bases, leaving 17 bases between the germline ends. Germline CDR1 reads SGHTA; CDR2 reads FQGNSA. CDR3 DNA sequence: TGTGCCAGCAGCTTACTGAGGAGTTCGGGTATGCAGTATTTT. Its protein product is CASSLLRSSGMQYF.

In this sample, this clonotype turned up a few times. The genes are TRBV6-1 and TRBJ2-2; D not certain. Germline V gene data show CDR1 as MNHNS and CDR2 as SASEGT. Trimming took off 6 bases at V and 4 bases at J, with 12 bases between the two ends. The CDR3 has 14 amino acids. The CDR3 DNA follows: TGTGCCAGCAGCCTCTTCCGTGGCACCGGGGAGCTGTTTTTT. It codes for CASSLFRGTGELFF.